The 21 T cell receptor beta chains given below trace back to one sample, sequenced in a study of blood T cell repertoires in COVID-19. Only in-frame clones appear in the TCRdb table, and some are missing; sequencing was by immunoSEQ multiplex PCR. Among about 160,000 clones listed, approximately 79% were seen once. Sequences were obtained from peripheral blood. The receptors were sampled from a woman aged 40 to 55 with COVID-19, enrolled during active disease.

The chain uses TRBV30 and TRBJ2-3; TRBD2 is a possible D gene (5 bases). Trimming took 0 bases from V and 0 from J, leaving 10 bases between them. This CDR3 has 15 residues. The germline V gene encodes CDR1 GTSNPN and CDR2 SVGIG (reference sequence). CDR3: CAWSVMRASTDTQYF. In nucleotides, the CDR3 is TGTGCCTGGAGTGTTATGCGGGCCAGCACAGATACGCAGTATTTT.

The rearrangement joins TRBV25-1 to TRBJ1-2, with D uncertain. V was shortened by 3 bases and J by 0 bases, with 11 bases between the two germline ends. The V gene's germline CDR1 is MGHDK and CDR2 SYGVNS. The CDR3 sequence is 15 residues long. The CDR3 sequence: CASSEVESANYGYTF. CDR3 nucleotide sequence: TGTGCCAGCAGTGAGGTAGAATCGGCTAACTATGGCTACACCTTC.

The chain has TRBV5-1 and TRBJ2-1; 7 nucleotides line up with TRBD2. Trimming at V came to 4 bases and at J to 2 bases, leaving 3 bases not matched to a gene. This CDR3 is 14 amino acids long. Germline CDR1 and CDR2: SGHRS and YFSETQ. CDR3 region: CASSLAGAYNEQFF. For the CDR3, the DNA is TGCGCCAGCAGCCTGGCGGGGGCCTACAATGAGCAGTTCTTC.

This chain connects TRBV7-6 to TRBJ2-6; a weak D match, TRBD1 (6 bases). The V end was cut by 5 bases, the J end by 0 bases, with 14 bases between. This CDR3 has 17 amino acids. Germline V lookup: CDR1 SGHVS, CDR2 FNYEAQ. CDR3 sequence (DNA): TGTGCCAGCAGCCAGCGGACAGCCGACTCTGGGGCCAACGTCCTGACTTTC. Amino acids: CASSQRTADSGANVLTF.

This clone was recorded at least ten times. V and J are TRBV2 and TRBJ1-1, with D possibly TRBD1 on 6 matching bases. The CDR3 is 15 residues long. Germline V lookup: CDR1 SNHLY, CDR2 FYNNEI. The V end lost 6 bases, the J end lost 7 bases, and 21 bases lay between the germline ends. CDR3 coding DNA: TGTGCCAGCAGCGGATCCCCCCAGGGGCCCCGTGAAGCTTTCTTT. Protein sequence: CASSGSPQGPREAFF.

The V call is TRBV10-2, the J call TRBJ2-1; 14 nucleotides agree with TRBD2. CDR1 is WSHSY, CDR2 SAAADI, per germline. The V segment lost 7 bases and the J segment 5 bases; nucleotides outside the gene matches: 10. This CDR3 contains 17 residues. As DNA, the CDR3 is TGCGCCAGCATAGAGACTAGCGGGGGGGAGTCCGACAATGAGCAGTTCTTC. Its translation is CASIETSGGESDNEQFF.

The chain recombines TRBV3-1 (or the pseudogene TRBV3-2) with TRBJ1-6, with D hard to call. The CDR3 spans 16 residues. Germline CDR1 reads LGHDT; CDR2 reads YNNKEL (reference sequence). The V end was cut by 0 bases, the J end by 6 bases, with 12 bases between. The CDR3 DNA reads as TGTGCCAGCAGCCAAGATCGGGGTGGCCTTAATTCACCCCTCCACTTT. It yields the protein CASSQDRGGLNSPLHF.

This sequence joins TRBV9 and TRBJ2-1; maybe TRBD2 (6 bases). Germline loops: CDR1 SGDLS, CDR2 YYNGEE. Deletions cut 4 bases from V and 3 bases from J, with 11 bases between. This CDR3 spans 14 amino acids. The CDR3 region is CASSPMGGYNEQFF. Here the CDR3 DNA reads TGTGCCAGCAGCCCAATGGGAGGCTACAATGAGCAGTTCTTC.

The chain links TRBV30 to TRBJ1-3; D call uncertain. The CDR3 covers 13 residues. V was cut by 0 bases and J by 4 bases, with 7 bases left in between. Germline lookup yields CDR1 GTSNPN and CDR2 SVGIG (reference sequence). The CDR3 loop is CAWSVLVGNTIYF. For the CDR3, the DNA is TGTGCCTGGAGTGTACTCGTAGGAAACACCATATATTTT.

In this sample, this clone turned up once. The chain uses TRBV19 and TRBJ2-3; D is perhaps TRBD1 (5 bases). The CDR3 totals 14 residues. Germline CDR1 and CDR2: LNHDA and SQIVND (reference sequence). V was clipped by 0 bases and J by 1 base, with 5 bases between them. The CDR3 here is CASSIDRGTDTQYF. CDR3 bases: TGTGCCAGTAGTATAGACAGGGGCACAGATACGCAGTATTTT.

This clone was counted a few times. The chain recombines TRBV27 with TRBJ2-2, with D maybe TRBD2 (7 bases). The CDR3 sequence is 15 residues long. Trimming pared 7 bases from V and 5 bases from J, leaving 17 bases between. CDR1 is MNHEY and CDR2 is SMNVEV in the germline V gene (reference sequence). CDR3 loop: CASKGGGRWTGELFF. In nucleotides, the CDR3 is TGTGCCAGCAAAGGGGGGGGGCGTTGGACCGGGGAGCTGTTTTTT.

This chain joins TRBV18 and TRBJ1-5; D might be TRBD1 (5 bases). V was trimmed by 3 bases and J by 7 bases, leaving 10 bases between them. The V gene's germline CDR1 is KGHSH and CDR2 LQKENI. This CDR3 has 13 residues. CDR3 residues: CASSPGGTQPQHF. In DNA form, the CDR3 reads TGTGCCAGCTCACCGGGGGGTACCCAGCCCCAGCATTTT.

The chain recombines TRBV7-9 with TRBJ1-1, with TRBD1 identical over 8 bases. This CDR3 spans 16 amino acids. Losses at the gene ends were 4 bases for V and 0 bases for J; bases not matched to a gene: 7. Per germline, CDR1 SEHNR and CDR2 FQNEAQ (reference sequence). As DNA, the CDR3 is TGTGCCAGCAGCTCGGACAGGGCTCTCTTGAACACTGAAGCTTTCTTT. This sequence encodes CASSSDRALLNTEAFF.

V gene TRBV13 combines with J gene TRBJ1-1; the match to TRBD1 covers 8 bases. This CDR3 is built from 15 residues. Trimming removed 3 bases from V and 4 bases from J; junction bases left unmatched: 7. Germline assignment: CDR1 PRHDT and CDR2 FYEKMQ (reference sequence). For the CDR3, the DNA is TGTGCCAGCAGCTTTAACGGACAGGGTGGCACTGAAGCTTTCTTT. This encodes CASSFNGQGGTEAFF. Supplemented by reference TRBV13 and TRBJ1-1, the full variable domain reads AAGVIQSPRHLIKEKRETATLKCYPIPRHDTVYWYQQGPGQDPQFLISFYEKMQSDKGSIPDRFSAQQFSDYHSELNMSSLELGDSALYFCASSFNGQGGTEAFFGQGTRLTVV.

The chain has TRBV2 and TRBJ2-7; D unresolved. Germline CDR1 SNHLY, CDR2 FYNNEI. CDR3 length: 14 amino acids. V was clipped by 5 bases and J by 3 bases, with 14 bases between them. CDR3 sequence (DNA): TGTGCCAGCAGTTGGGCGCAGGCTAACTACGAGCAGTACTTC. Its protein is CASSWAQANYEQYF.

The genes are TRBV3-1 (or the pseudogene TRBV3-2) and TRBJ1-1; the D is unclear. Trimming stripped 0 bases from V and 8 bases from J, with 16 bases between. This CDR3 is 15 amino acids long. Germline V gene sequence: CDR1 LGHDT, CDR2 YNNKEL (reference sequence). CDR3 bases: TGTGCCAGCAGCCAAGATGGCGGGAGTAGAGACGAAGCTTTCTTT. It specifies CASSQDGGSRDEAFF.

This clone was seen once. The rearrangement links TRBV7-2 to TRBJ2-5, with 12 bases identical to TRBD2. Trimming at V came to 5 bases and at J to 0 bases, leaving 4 bases not matched to a gene. This CDR3 is built from 16 residues. The germline CDR1 and CDR2 sequences are SGHTA and FQGNSA. CDR3 in amino acids: CASSPTSGGYQETQYF. For the CDR3, the DNA is TGTGCCAGCAGCCCGACTAGCGGGGGATACCAAGAGACCCAGTACTTC.

This chain links TRBV27 with TRBJ2-1; 12 positions agree with TRBD2. The germline gives CDR1 MNHEY, CDR2 SMNVEV (reference sequence). With V trimmed by 2 bases and J by 6 bases, 2 bases remained unmatched. The CDR3 length is 15 residues. CDR3 sequence reads: CASSLLAGGANEQFF. CDR3 DNA sequence: TGTGCCAGCAGTTTACTAGCGGGAGGGGCCAATGAGCAGTTCTTC.

V gene TRBV2 combines with J gene TRBJ2-7, with a possible D match to TRBD2 (6 bases). Trimming cost V 6 bases and J 4 bases, with 16 bases left between them. In germline, CDR1 is SNHLY, CDR2 FYNNEI. CDR3 length: 14 amino acids. CDR3 residues: CASRPFMEGYEQYV. CDR3 bases: TGTGCCAGCAGACCCTTCATGGAGGGTTACGAGCAGTACGTC.

The gene calls are TRBV7-9 and TRBJ2-4; weak D call: TRBD2 (5 bases). Germline V gives CDR1 SEHNR, CDR2 FQNEAQ (reference sequence). Trimming took off 5 bases at V and 1 base at J, with 15 bases between the two ends. The CDR3 runs to 16 residues. CDR3 sequence reads: CASSRSGLGAKNIQYF. As DNA, the CDR3 is TGTGCCAGCAGCCGCAGCGGATTGGGGGCCAAAAACATTCAGTACTTC.

The chain links TRBV19 to TRBJ2-2; maybe TRBD1 (5 bases). V shed 8 bases and J shed 3 bases, with 16 bases lying between them. The germline V gene encodes CDR1 LNHDA and CDR2 SQIVND (reference sequence). The CDR3 sequence is 15 residues long. CDR3 region: CASVTPGKDTGELFF. The CDR3 DNA follows: TGTGCCAGTGTAACGCCAGGGAAGGACACCGGGGAGCTGTTTTTT.